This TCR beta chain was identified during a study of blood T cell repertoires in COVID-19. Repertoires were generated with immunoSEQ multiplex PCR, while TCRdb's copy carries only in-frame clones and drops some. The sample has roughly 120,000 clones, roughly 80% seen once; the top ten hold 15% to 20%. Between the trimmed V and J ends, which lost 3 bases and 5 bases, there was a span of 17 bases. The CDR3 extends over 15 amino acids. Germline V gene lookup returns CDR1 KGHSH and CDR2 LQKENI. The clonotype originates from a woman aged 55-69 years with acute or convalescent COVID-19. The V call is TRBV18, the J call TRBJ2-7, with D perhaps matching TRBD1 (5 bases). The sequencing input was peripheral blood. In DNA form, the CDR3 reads TGTGCCAGCTCACCTTCGACGGTGAAAGGGGACGAGCAGTACTTC. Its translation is CASSPSTVKGDEQYF.